This T cell receptor beta chain emerged from a study of cytomegalovirus exposure and HLA in healthy donors (dated by TCRdb to 2016 to 2017). Concerning the study at large: An earlier analysis of approximately 600 of the donors reported 250 to 350 Gb of sequence data and 120 million or so unique TCR beta sequences from 150 million to 200 million T cells. An early release covering 550 to 650 HLA-typed donors comprised about 300 gigabases of sequencing data and 85 million or so unique TCR sequences. Among the roughly 370 genotyped donors, around 81% belonged to the genetic ancestry cluster associated with self-reported Caucasian donors. The study aimed to test whether signatures of past pathogen exposure could be identified by cataloging public T cell receptors. Using immunosequencing, the study profiled T cell repertoires from 666 subjects and related those repertoires to cytomegalovirus serostatus. In addition to the first cohort of 650 to 750 subjects, a separate validation cohort of 120 different subjects was used. To predict cytomegalovirus infection status, the study brought together high-throughput TCR immunosequencing, statistical association of individual TCRs with disease status, and machine learning. In a later analysis, previously published TCR beta repertoires from 670 or so donors were re-analyzed and high-resolution HLA genotyping was added so that TCR occurrence patterns could be studied. Rather than using new phenotypic data, the later analysis identified candidate immune exposures from TCR beta sequences and from how often those sequences occurred across donors. An earlier analysis of more than 450 of the donors used high-throughput TCR beta sequencing to judge whether each TCR beta V gene segment behaved as functional or pseudogenic. Donor age, sex, ethnicity and CMV serostatus were compiled together with the repertoire data. Genome-wide SNP genotypes for about 65% of the 666 donors were used in a later genetic analysis, which treated that subset as a discovery cohort. All discovery cohort repertoires had been generated on a single sequencing platform. Both class I and class II loci were covered by HLA typing, at four-digit resolution. The number of donors typed differed by locus, with roughly 629-640 for A, B, C, DRB1 and DQB1, roughly 520 for DQA1, about 610 for DPA1, and some 450 for DPB1. A few DR-DQ haplotypes were treated as single units for association and clustering because of strong linkage in the cohort. Among roughly 400 genotyped donors of the cohort, an average of about 220,000 unique TCR beta nucleotide sequences was sequenced per donor, of which about 18% were non-productive. Points the paper makes about the study in general: In a later analysis, HLA-associated TCR beta chains were found to be more clonally expanded and to have lower generation probabilities than equally common non-associated chains. Cytomegalovirus status was reported to be diagnosed by the classifier with high specificity and sensitivity in both the original and validation cohorts. In vitro tests confirmed that a few of the cytomegalovirus-associated TCR beta chains recognize cytomegalovirus antigens. A later genetic analysis associated a missense DCLRE1C variant with V-gene and J-gene trimming of TCR beta chains, and an independent cohort replicated the association. Specific HLA alleles were associated with 15,000 to 20,000 TCR beta sequences at a false discovery rate of 0.05 in a later analysis. Most CMV-associated TCR beta chains appeared to be HLA-restricted in a later analysis, and the HLA associations seemed to be driven largely by CMV exposure. In a later analysis, the rate of TCR association differed among HLA loci, with DRB1 alleles having the most associated TCRs and HLA-C alleles having the fewest. According to the authors, the approach could potentially be generalized to other disease states and immunological phenotypes. A total of about 180 TCR beta chains were listed by the study as associated with cytomegalovirus. Linkage disequilibrium might explain the correlated functional status among segregating V segments, but an unknown experimental factor could not be excluded. When HLA alleles, especially DR and DQ, strongly co-occurred, attributing TCR associations to individual alleles was difficult. A further reported finding was that TCR beta sequences accurately predicted the HLA-A and HLA-B alleles for most subjects in the first cohort. Several of the top co-occurrence clusters appeared to be linked to parvovirus B19, influenza, CMV and Epstein-Barr virus, according to a later analysis. The cohort was sequenced for TCR beta chains only, and without alpha or paired-chain data the features that could be detected were limited. While some public TCRs were present in many individuals, most TCR sequences turned up only very rarely across donors. CMV serostatus was the only immune exposure information available for the cohort. Because some donors lacked HLA typing at each locus, the association tests relied only on the typed subset. An earlier analysis of approximately 540 of the donors showed that most TCR beta V segments appeared in productive rearrangements either about 87% or about 30% of the time, which broadly matched IMGT annotations. Sequencing depth was assumed to be roughly uniform across donors in the presence/absence analyses, though that assumption may not hold. The sequencing pipeline was judged likely to have produced a cluster of highly shared sequence variants as a technical artifact. Compared with the approximately 670-donor mean, donors in an Asian-associated ancestry cluster had fewer N-insertions in productive TCRs, according to a later genetic analysis. Some 16 rarely observed V segments, including chromosome 9 orphons, were excluded from the earlier analysis of several hundred of the donors because counts were too low.

In total, about 650 healthy bone marrow donors made up the cohort. Cohort members were all nominally healthy when sampled, although unrecorded immune exposures were likely present. The donor tested CMV seronegative and was one of the 352 seronegative cohort members. A peripheral blood sample was collected from each donor, and TCR beta sequencing was performed on peripheral blood mononuclear cells. The Qiagen DNeasy Blood Extraction Kit was used to extract genomic DNA from the blood cell samples. The sample holds a few counts of this clone. The antigen this receptor binds is unknown. One base away there is no much larger clone; base qualities are not given. To prepare the library, the immunoSEQ multiplex PCR assay was applied. A mixture of 60 forward primers for TCR Vbeta segments and 13 reverse primers for TCR Jbeta segments was used in the multiplex PCR. Amplification of the CDR3 region of rearranged TCR beta genes was performed with a multiplex PCR assay on genomic DNA. Amplified TCR beta libraries were sequenced as 87-base-pair reads on the Illumina HiSeq System. The authors' analysis ran thus. A later analysis tallied 80 million to 95 million unique TCR beta chains across the 610 or so repertoires, and some 10 million of those chains were shared by two or more donors. Raw reads were error-corrected and collapsed into unique sequences by a nearest-neighbor algorithm in which closely related sequences were merged to remove PCR and sequencing errors. V, D and J gene segments were assigned by aligning CDR3 sequences to IMGT reference sequences. For a sequence to be retained, at least a six-nucleotide match to both a V gene segment and a J gene segment was required. Rearrangements were classified as productive when the CDR3 lacked stop codons and remained in frame with V and J, and all other rearrangements were classified as non-productive. CDR3 was defined according to IMGT convention as the region running from the second conserved V-encoded cysteine to the conserved J-encoded phenylalanine. The earlier analysis of about 640 of the donors excluded any sequence lacking an unambiguous match to a single V gene segment. In an earlier analysis of several hundred of the donors, V segments were called functional above 56.7% productive rearrangements and were called segregating when the between-donor standard deviation exceeded 5%. A statistical classification framework was built for diagnosing cytomegalovirus status from the catalog of TCR beta chain sequences. In a later analysis, V and J genes were assigned by comparing TCR nucleotide sequences against IMGT/GENE-DB human TR gene sequences. A later analysis assigned CDR3 sequences and most-parsimonious VDJ recombination scenarios with the TCRdist pipeline. In a later analysis, every TCR beta chain was defined by the combination of its CDR3 amino acid sequence and its V-gene family, and reads without a unique V-gene family were dropped. A later analysis removed 550 to 650 highly shared, low-generation-probability nucleotide sequences to deal with suspected cross-contamination and a sequencing artifact. A later analysis calculated a clonal expansion index for each public chain from normalized within-repertoire ranks of inferred template counts. A later analysis computed generation probabilities with a VDJ recombination model fitted to out-of-frame rearrangements, and checked the results against IGoR. In a later analysis, hypergeometric tests were used to score TCR-TCR, TCR-HLA and TCR-CMV co-occurrence, with a repertoire-size bias correction applied to TCR pairs. False discovery rates were estimated in a later analysis by permuting HLA or CMV assignments 20 times. In a later analysis, co-occurring TCRs were grouped using DBSCAN, and TCRdist sequence similarity was added for clustering within HLA-allele-positive subsets. Co-occurrence clustering excluded repertoires with fewer than 30,000 or more than 120,000 public chains, plus five with anomalous nucleotide sharing. TCRdb retrieved this table from immuneACCESS and kept in-frame rearrangements only. Not all clones are present; in checked studies, unresolved V genes account for under half, and no reason is known for the remainder. V and J calls and clone size are those listed in that table; D and trimming were worked out from the DNA. A total of approximately 90,000 clones appear in this sample, around 77% of them only once. The ten most abundant clones make up around 3.4% of the sample.

The receptor comes from a man aged 35 to 55 in good health and CMV-seronegative. The sequencing input was PBMCs.

The sequenced DNA is TGTGCCAGCAGCGTATCGGGGGCTGGAAACACCATATATTTT. Translated, it reads CASSVSGAGNTIYF. Rearrangement joined TRBV9 to TRBJ1-3; TRBD1 is possibly the D segment (5 matching bases). CDR1 SGDLS and CDR2 YYNGEE are derived from the germline V gene. The V end loses 1 base and the J end loses 2 bases, and a stretch of 7 bases separates them. From cysteine to phenylalanine, the CDR3 is 14 amino acids long. The sequence is cut down to CDR3 DNA, 42 bases in frame from base 1. Reference TRBV9 and TRBJ1-3 genes cover what lies past the CDR3, so the full variable domain is DSGVTQTPKHLITATGQRVTLRCSPRSGDLSVYWYQQSLDQGLQFLIQYYNGEERAKGNILERFSAQQFPDLHSELNLSSLELGDSALYFCASSVSGAGNTIYFGEGSWLTVV.